The 10 T cell receptor beta chains given below trace back to one sample, sequenced in a study of PD-1 blockade in classical Hodgkin lymphoma. Method: immunoSEQ multiplex PCR; TCRdb's copy keeps in-frame clones and lacks some. The sample includes approximately 93,000 clones, roughly 78% seen only once; the top ten take about 9.4%. Specified time point: cycle 4 day 1 (C4D1), after five to seven weeks of nivolumab. Exposure to brentuximab vedotin varied, and each patient had relapsed following autologous stem cell transplantation. The specimen comprised peripheral blood mononuclear cells (PBMCs), sampled before the fourth cycle of nivolumab. The receptors stem from a human donor with classical Hodgkin lymphoma.

This chain links TRBV9 with TRBJ2-3; the match to TRBD2 covers 11 bases. J lost 5 bases, V lost 0 bases, and 5 bases had no gene match. The CDR3 totals 16 residues. The germline gives CDR1 SGDLS, CDR2 YYNGEE. CDR3 sequence reads: CASSVGSSGGLDTQYF. Written as DNA, the CDR3 is TGTGCCAGCAGCGTAGGATCTAGCGGGGGGTTAGATACGCAGTATTTT. The full variable domain, rest sourced from reference TRBV9 and TRBJ2-3, is DSGVTQTPKHLITATGQRVTLRCSPRSGDLSVYWYQQSLDQGLQFLIQYYNGEERAKGNILERFSAQQFPDLHSELNLSSLELGDSALYFCASSVGSSGGLDTQYFGPGTRLTVL.

The chain joins TRBV7-3 to TRBJ2-2; a possible D gene is TRBD2 (5 bases). This CDR3 has 15 residues. The germline gives CDR1 SGHTA, CDR2 FQGTGA. V lost 8 bases and J 1 base, leaving 14 bases between the germline ends. The CDR3 nucleotides are TGTGCCAGCGCAGACGGGAAGAGGAACACCGGGGAGCTGTTTTTT. It encodes CASADGKRNTGELFF.

The genes are TRBV19 and TRBJ2-7, with D maybe TRBD1 (6 bases). With 4 bases removed from V and 0 bases from J, the gap between germline ends came to 16 bases. The germline CDR1 and CDR2 sequences are LNHDA and SQIVND (reference sequence). CDR3 length equals 16 residues. CDR3 DNA sequence: TGTGCCAGTAGTAACTCCCCGACAGGTAGCTCCTACGAGCAGTACTTC. Translated: CASSNSPTGSSYEQYF.

Turning to this clone: Germline and junction disagree at one end, which may indicate a read error. The genes are TRBV7-7 and TRBJ2-5, with D possibly being TRBD1 or TRBD2 (5 bases each). The CDR3 contains 14 residues. Looked up from germline, CDR1 is SSHAT and CDR2 is FNYEAQ (reference sequence). The CDR3 is CASSLDGTQETQYF. The CDR3 DNA follows: TGTGCTAGCAGCTTAGACGGGACCCAAGAGACCCAGTACTTC.

This clone came up a few times. V is TRBV6-1 and J is TRBJ1-1; D gene unclear. CDR3 length equals 13 residues. V was pared by 4 bases and J by 1 base, with 7 bases between. Germline V gives CDR1 MNHNS, CDR2 SASEGT. The CDR3 DNA sequence: TGTGCCAGCAGTGCGGTCCAGAACACTGAAGCTTTCTTT. Translating it yields CASSAVQNTEAFF.

The chain has TRBV10-3 and TRBJ2-1; weak D call: TRBD2 (5 bases). V dropped 8 bases and J dropped 4 bases, with 15 bases sitting between them. CDR3 length equals 14 residues. Per germline, CDR1 ENHRY and CDR2 SYGVKD. In nucleotides, the CDR3 is TGTGCCATCCGCCTCCTAGGAGGTTACAATGAGCAGTTCTTC. Its translation is CAIRLLGGYNEQFF.

V usage is TRBV15 and J usage is TRBJ2-7; the D is unclear. V was cut by 0 bases and J by 0 bases, with 12 bases left in between. The CDR3 spans 16 residues. CDR1 LNHNV and CDR2 YYDKDF come from the germline V gene (reference sequence). The CDR3 sequence is CATSRDTRPSSYEQYF. The CDR3 region has the DNA TGTGCCACCAGCAGAGATACGCGGCCGAGCTCCTACGAGCAGTACTTC.

The V and J genes are TRBV6-5 and TRBJ2-5; maybe TRBD1 (6 bases). The germline gives CDR1 MNHEY, CDR2 SVGAGI. The length of the CDR3 is 13 residues. Trimming cost V 6 bases and J 7 bases, with 15 bases left between them. CDR3 loop: CASRRTVDGTQYF. In DNA form, the CDR3 reads TGTGCCAGCAGGAGGACAGTTGATGGGACCCAGTACTTC.

This chain links TRBV11-3 with TRBJ2-7, with 9 bases that match TRBD1. The J segment lost 4 bases and the V segment lost 5 bases, leaving 6 bases of the junction unmatched. This CDR3 has 14 residues. Germline values: CDR1 SGHNT, CDR2 YENEEA. The CDR3, as DNA: TGTGCCAGCAGCCCGACAGGGGGGAAATACGAGCAGTACTTC. Its translation: CASSPTGGKYEQYF.

The chain is built from TRBV19 and TRBJ1-1; the D is unclear. The CDR3 has 14 amino acids. The V end lost 3 bases, the J end lost 4 bases, and 12 bases lay between the germline ends. The V gene's germline CDR1 is LNHDA and CDR2 SQIVND (reference sequence). This chain's CDR3 is CASSIVQEATEAFF. In DNA form, the CDR3 reads TGTGCCAGTAGTATCGTCCAGGAGGCCACTGAAGCTTTCTTT.